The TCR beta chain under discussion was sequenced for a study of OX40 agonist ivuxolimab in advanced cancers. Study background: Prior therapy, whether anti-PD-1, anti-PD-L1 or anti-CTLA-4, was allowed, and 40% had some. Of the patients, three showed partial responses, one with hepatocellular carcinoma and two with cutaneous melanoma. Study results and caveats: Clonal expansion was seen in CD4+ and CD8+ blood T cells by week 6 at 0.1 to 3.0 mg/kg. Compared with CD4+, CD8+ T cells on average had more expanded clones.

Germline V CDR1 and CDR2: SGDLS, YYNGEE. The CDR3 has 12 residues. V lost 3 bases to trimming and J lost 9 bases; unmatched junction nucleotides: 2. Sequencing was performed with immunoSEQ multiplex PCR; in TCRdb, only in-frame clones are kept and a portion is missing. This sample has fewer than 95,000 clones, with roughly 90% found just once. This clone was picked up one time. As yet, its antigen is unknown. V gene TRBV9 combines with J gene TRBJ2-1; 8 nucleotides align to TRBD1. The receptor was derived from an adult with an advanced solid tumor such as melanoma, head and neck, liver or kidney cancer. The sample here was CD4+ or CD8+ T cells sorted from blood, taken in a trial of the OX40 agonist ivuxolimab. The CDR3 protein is CASSGDRGEQFF. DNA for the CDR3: TGTGCCAGCAGCGGCGACAGGGGTGAGCAGTTCTTC.